This T cell receptor (beta chain) was observed in a study of T cells after posttransplantation cyclophosphamide. Data came from immunoSEQ multiplex PCR; TCRdb stores just in-frame clones and leaves some out. This sample has 35,000 to 50,000 clones; less than 95% occur once, and the top ten carry about 2.5%. Cyclophosphamide on days +3 and +4 followed busulfan-fludarabine conditioning and a marrow graft. Regarding the study as a whole: Recipient CMV seropositivity and CMV reactivation strongly tracked TRB clonality. Later blood repertoires were often dominated by clones from the donor CD8+ memory compartment. Tissue-infiltrating T cells from skin or gut overlapped little with blood T cells.

As concerns this clone: As yet, its antigen is unknown.

The CDR3 consists of 13 residues. With 2 bases removed from V and 6 bases from J, the gap between germline ends came to 10 bases. Germline lookup yields CDR1 LNHDA and CDR2 SQIVND (reference sequence). This chain joins TRBV19 and TRBJ1-2; no definite D call. The clonotype originates from a male patient between 60 and 69 years old who received an allogeneic stem cell transplant from a related donor and was CMV-positive. Some T cells here may be from the graft donor. The sample consisted of PBMCs, taken 55 to 70 days after allogeneic stem cell transplant with posttransplant cyclophosphamide. CDR3 loop: CASSILGEDGYTF. For the CDR3, the DNA is TGTGCCAGTAGTATACTCGGGGAGGATGGCTACACCTTC. Filled out from reference TRBV19 and TRBJ1-2, the complete variable domain reads DGGITQSPKYLFRKEGQNVTLSCEQNLNHDAMYWYRQDPGQGLRLIYYSQIVNDFQKGDIAEGYSVSREKKESFPLTVTSAQKNPTAFYLCASSILGEDGYTFGSGTRLTVV.